A selection of T cell receptor beta chains follows, all from one sample in a study of T cell clones after liver transplantation. Generated by immunoSEQ multiplex PCR, the TCRdb table keeps only in-frame clones and is missing some. The sample has about 74,000 clones, under 90% seen once; the top ten hold 0.6%. The sequencing used CD4+ T cells from blood, collected before liver transplant. The source is a human donor who received a liver transplant. CDR3s include the opening cysteine and the closing phenylalanine or tryptophan. Each record gives: CDR3 protein, V gene.

CDR3: CASSSGAVTGELFF
V: TRBV7-9

CDR3: CASTPPLGHGQETQYF
V: TRBV6-6

CDR3: CASRPGQGNYGYTF
V: TRBV5-4

CDR3: CASSLGVNTGELFF
V: TRBV6-5

CDR3: CASSYSRVMNTEAFF
V: TRBV6-5

CDR3: CASTLGEAGELFF
V: TRBV5-1

CDR3: CASSFRGFDEQYF
V: TRBV7-9

CDR3: CAISESPLVRATDTQYF
V: TRBV10-3

CDR3: CASSELAGRNSYNEQFF
V: TRBV6-1

CDR3: CASSVQGAVGQPQHF
V: TRBV2

CDR3: CASSPPRQGYEQYF
V: TRBV18

CDR3: CASSILGYTEAFF
V: TRBV28

CDR3: CASSFGTATNEKLFF
V: TRBV5-1

CDR3: CSVEATHKTKADTQYF
V: TRBV29-1

CDR3: CASSRWGAGNTIYF
V: TRBV11-2

CDR3: CASSLRTRPLNTEAFF
V: TRBV28

CDR3: CASSEQGTDTQYF
V: TRBV6-4

CDR3: CASSPGAFQETQYF
V: TRBV7-2

CDR3: CASSLRETQYF
V: TRBV5-4

CDR3: CASSWTGIGRGAPQHF
V: TRBV27

CDR3: CAKGRYSNQPQHF
V: TRBV5-3

CDR3: CASSLWTSRETQYF
V: TRBV28

CDR3: CASSSYSEDTQYF
V: TRBV5-4

CDR3: CATARQSRTDTQYF
V: TRBV7-9

CDR3: CASSPDPGREFF
V: TRBV18

CDR3: CASSLGPAGSYEQYF
V: TRBV5-1

CDR3: CASSSDSLYGYTF
V: TRBV7-2

CDR3: CASSPGDRATGELFF
V: TRBV11-2

CDR3: CASSPGRDQETQYF
V: TRBV18

CDR3: CATRPDRVAEKLFF
V: TRBV27

CDR3: CASSQGGTSGPSYNEQFF
V: TRBV5-8

CDR3: CASWADATNEKLFF
V: TRBV6-1

CDR3: CASSSRQGPEAFF
V: TRBV11-2

CDR3: CASTLFQGWDQPQHF
V: TRBV28

CDR3: CASSPNTGREQYF
V: TRBV18

CDR3: CASSPRTSNPLEQYF
V: TRBV2

CDR3: CASRKQVNTEAFF
V: TRBV6-5

CDR3: CASSQTTGGNEKLFF
V: TRBV5-6